Described below is a single T cell receptor beta chain sequence and its context. Its specificity is unknown. This entry belongs to a study of CXCR3-negative and CXCR3-positive naive CD8 T cells. 5' RACE that incorporated UMI labels was used to prepare the TRB cDNA libraries. TCRdb re-called the 5' RACE reads and gives one entry per CDR3 protein, without DNA. This table lists 70,000 to 100,000 distinct CDR3 sequences. Researchers sorted under 350,000 cells of each CD8+ T cell subset in triplicate. The CDR3 has 15 amino acids. CDR1 and CDR2 (germline): DFQATT, SNEGSKA (reference sequence). General observations from the study: Memory CD8+ cells had much lower diversity, and both naive subsets had comparably high diversity. Naive cells that were CXCR3-negative or CXCR3-positive used TRBV-TRBJ genes alike, while memory cells diverged. The TRB CDR3s that CXCR3-positive naive cells carried were more hydrophobic than those of CXCR3-negative naive cells.

Sequenced input: naive CXCR3- CD8+ T cells from blood. Subset defined: CD45RO-CCR7+CD27+CD95- naive CD8+ T cells lacking CXCR3 (TNR3-). The TCR originated in a human donor in good health. Some clones in this sample may be carry-over from other donors' samples. The chain recombines TRBV20-1 with TRBJ2-7; as DNA is missing, the TRBD1 call by TCRdb cannot be tested. CDR3 residues: CSARPRTGASYEQYF.